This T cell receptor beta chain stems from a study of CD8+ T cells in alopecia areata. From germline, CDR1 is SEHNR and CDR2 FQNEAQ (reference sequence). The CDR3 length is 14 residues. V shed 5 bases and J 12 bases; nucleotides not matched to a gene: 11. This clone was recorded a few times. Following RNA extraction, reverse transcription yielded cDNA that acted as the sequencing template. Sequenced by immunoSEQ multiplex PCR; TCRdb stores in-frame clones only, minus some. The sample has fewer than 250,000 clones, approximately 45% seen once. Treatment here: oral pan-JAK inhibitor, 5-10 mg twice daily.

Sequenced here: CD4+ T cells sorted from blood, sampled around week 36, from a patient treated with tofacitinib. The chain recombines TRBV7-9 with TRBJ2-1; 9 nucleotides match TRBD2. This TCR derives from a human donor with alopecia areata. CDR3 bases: TGTGCCAGCAGCGCCACTAGCGGGCCTGGGGGGCAGTTCTTC. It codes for CASSATSGPGGQFF.